This T cell receptor (beta chain) originates from a study of shared clonotypes between healthy human individuals. Overall study: A donor's plate count was three for CD4 naive and three for CD4 memory; CD8 naive had two and CD8 memory one. Overall study results and limits: Larger richness was generally estimated for naive than memory subsets.

Sequencing was performed with immunoSEQ multiplex PCR; in TCRdb, only in-frame clones are kept and a portion is missing. The table has 950,000 to 1,300,000 clones, roughly 70% seen once. A word on this clone: Its target is unknown.

The TCR was taken from a man younger than 35 in good health. The source material was memory CD4+ T cells sorted from blood. Subset reported: CD45RA-negative fraction.

CDR3 in amino acids: CSVEEGIPTDTQYF. CDR3 nucleotides: TGCAGCGTTGAAGAGGGGATACCCACAGATACGCAGTATTTT. This chain connects TRBV29-1 to TRBJ2-3; D call uncertain. Germline CDR1 SQVTM, CDR2 ANQGSEA. The V end lost 0 bases, the J end lost 2 bases, and 9 bases lay between the germline ends. CDR3 length: 14 amino acids.